The rows below give T cell receptor beta chains drawn from one sample of a study of PD-L1 blockade in urothelial cancer. Profiling relied on immunoSEQ multiplex PCR, and the TCRdb table lists in-frame clones only, not all of them. The sample yields some 120,000 clones, more than 75% seen once. Sequences were derived from PBMCs, sampled around atezolizumab (anti-PD-L1) treatment. The receptor set was obtained from a man aged 50 to 59 with urothelial cancer. CDR3s leave out the opening cysteine and the closing phenylalanine or tryptophan. Each record gives: V gene, J gene, CDR3 length, CDR3 protein.

TRBV20-1	TRBJ1-1	9	SANNRAEAF
TRBV5-4	TRBJ2-2	15	ASSPTSGTVNTGELF
TRBV11-2	TRBJ1-3	14	ASSLQTESSGNTIY
TRBV19	TRBJ1-2	7	ASSYGYT
TRBV6-1	TRBJ2-1	9	ASRQGHEQF
TRBV28	TRBJ1-4	14	ASSTAPGVGYEKLF
TRBV27	TRBJ2-2	12	ASRLTGGGGELF
TRBV7-7	TRBJ2-5	11	ASSFAGAETQY
TRBV10-3	TRBJ2-7	12	AISDQGFSYEQY
TRBV10-3	TRBJ2-1	12	AISASGRRNEQF
TRBV27	TRBJ1-4	12	ASSRRALNEKLF
TRBV23-1	TRBJ1-5	11	ASSQSGNQPQH